These 26 T cell receptor beta chains originate from one sample sequenced in a study of CXCR3-negative and CXCR3-positive naive CD8 T cells (dated by TCRdb to the late 2010s). The full study reports these points: TRB CDR3s from CXCR3-positive naive cells showed higher hydrophobicity (lower Kidera factor 4), lower energy, and higher strength and volume indices than CXCR3-negative naive cells.

Their specific antigens are unknown. The data were produced on a NextSeq 550. The Human TCR Profiling Kit (MiLaboratory) was used to prepare UMI-labeled 5' RACE TRB cDNA libraries. Through TCRdb reprocessing, the reads give one entry per CDR3 protein sequence; DNA is omitted. The sample's records list some 150,000 distinct CDR3 sequences. The top ten clones comprise about 0.27% of the sample. The sequenced material came from naive CXCR3+ CD8+ T cells from blood. The cell subset or site tag for this specimen amounts to: CD45RO-CCR7+CD27+CD95- naive CD8+ T cells expressing CXCR3 (TNR3+). These receptors originate from a human donor in good health. Some clones in this sample may be carry-over from other donors' samples.

V gene TRBV6-2 or TRBV6-3 combines with J gene TRBJ2-7; with no DNA, the TCRdb D assignment of TRBD2 cannot be verified. The V gene's germline CDR1 is MNHEY and CDR2 SVGEGT. The CDR3 runs to 11 residues. This chain's CDR3 is CASGRADEQYF.

This sequence joins TRBV7-9 and TRBJ1-1; TCRdb calls TRBD1, which cannot be checked without DNA. Germline V gives CDR1 SEHNR, CDR2 FQNEAQ (reference sequence). The CDR3 consists of 18 residues. CDR3 sequence reads: CASSLPQNPGQENTEAFF.

CDR3 in amino acids: CASSLAGSSGNTIYF. The V call is TRBV28, the J call TRBJ1-3. The CDR3 loop spans 15 amino acids. The germline V gene has CDR1 MDHEN and CDR2 SYDVKM.

The chain recombines TRBV12-3 or TRBV12-4 with TRBJ2-1; lacking DNA, the TRBD1 call made by TCRdb goes unchecked. The CDR3 loop spans 15 amino acids. CDR3 residues: CASSFLRGYPNEQFF.

The chain joins TRBV15 to TRBJ1-1; the D call from TCRdb, TRBD1, cannot be confirmed without DNA. Looked up from germline, CDR1 is LNHNV and CDR2 is YYDKDF (reference sequence). CDR3 length: 15 amino acids. CDR3 residues: CATSRDGHGGGRAFF.

This chain connects TRBV29-1 to TRBJ2-1; TCRdb outputs TRBD2, but without DNA this stays unchecked. The CDR3 contains 15 residues. Germline V gene sequence: CDR1 SQVTM, CDR2 ANQGSEA. CDR3 region: CSVEDRLAGVPEQFF.

The rearrangement joins TRBV6-2 or TRBV6-3 to TRBJ2-7; TCRdb selects TRBD1, and the lack of DNA leaves this call unchecked. CDR1 and CDR2 from the germline V gene are MNHEY and SVGEGT. There are 16 residues in the CDR3. The chain's CDR3 is CASSYDRLSISYDQYF.

The chain uses TRBV12-3 or TRBV12-4 and TRBJ2-7. The length of the CDR3 is 18 residues. The CDR3 region is CASSELNPLSSYTYEQYF.

The chain links TRBV7-9 to TRBJ2-7; the D gene TCRdb calls, TRBD2, cannot be checked with no DNA. The CDR3 is 15 residues long. From germline, CDR1 is SEHNR and CDR2 FQNEAQ (reference sequence). CDR3 sequence: CASSLGEAFSNEQYF.

The V call is TRBV10-1, the J call TRBJ2-1; with no DNA, the TCRdb D assignment of TRBD2 cannot be verified. The CDR3 is 16 residues long. Germline lookup yields CDR1 WNHNN and CDR2 SYGVQD (reference sequence). CDR3 residues: CASSELTSGPYNEQFF.

The rearrangement uses TRBV27 and TRBJ1-1; the D call from TCRdb, TRBD1, cannot be confirmed without DNA. The CDR3 has 12 residues. Per the germline V gene, CDR1 is MNHEY and CDR2 is SMNVEV (reference sequence). CDR3 in amino acids: CASVTGGGEAFF.

The rearrangement joins TRBV20-1 to TRBJ1-1. Germline-derived CDR1 and CDR2 are DFQATT and SNEGSKA (reference sequence). CDR3 size: 13 residues. CDR3 amino acids: CSASPPQGSEAFF.

The gene calls are TRBV4-3 and TRBJ2-1. The CDR3 consists of 16 residues. CDR1 and CDR2 from the germline V gene are LGHNA and YSLEER. CDR3 loop: CASSPAGGVSYNEQFF.

V and J are TRBV7-9 and TRBJ1-5; absent DNA, TCRdb's TRBD1 call cannot be checked. The CDR3 spans 14 residues. In germline, CDR1 is SEHNR, CDR2 FQNEAQ (reference sequence). CDR3 amino acids: CASSLGYGDQPQHF. The whole variable domain, filled in from reference TRBV7-9 and TRBJ1-5, reads DTGVSQNPRHKITKRGQNVTFRCDPISEHNRLYWYRQTLGQGPEFLTYFQNEAQLEKSRLLSDRFSAERPKGSFSTLEIQRTEQGDSAMYLCASSLGYGDQPQHFGDGTRLSIL.

The chain couples TRBV2 to TRBJ1-1; the D gene TCRdb calls, TRBD1, cannot be checked with no DNA. CDR1 SNHLY and CDR2 FYNNEI come from the germline V gene. The CDR3 contains 14 residues. CDR3 sequence: CARTKGTENTEAFF.

CDR3 sequence reads: CASSTTGGPLNEQFF. The chain is built from TRBV5-1 and TRBJ2-1; TCRdb's D call of TRBD1 is untestable without DNA. The CDR3 extends over 15 amino acids. Germline loops: CDR1 SGHRS, CDR2 YFSETQ.

This chain links TRBV29-1 with TRBJ2-7; TCRdb's D call, TRBD2, is unchecked because there is no DNA. The CDR3 is 12 amino acids. Germline assignment: CDR1 SQVTM and CDR2 ANQGSEA. The CDR3 sequence: CSVREGNYEQYF.

The V gene is TRBV29-1, the J gene TRBJ2-7; the D call of TRBD1 rests on TCRdb alone, since no DNA is present to check it. This CDR3 is 13 amino acids long. The V gene's germline CDR1 is SQVTM and CDR2 ANQGSEA. This CDR3 reads CSIRGEPNYEQYF.

The V call is TRBV27, the J call TRBJ1-2. Germline-derived CDR1 and CDR2 are MNHEY and SMNVEV (reference sequence). The CDR3 covers 14 residues. CDR3 residues: CASSLSLSGYGYTF.

This CDR3 is CASSLVLLAGIGTNTGELFF. The V call is TRBV7-7, the J call TRBJ2-2; without DNA, the TCRdb call of TRBD2 cannot be checked. CDR1 and CDR2 from the germline V gene are SSHAT and FNYEAQ (reference sequence). The CDR3 consists of 20 residues.

The chain couples TRBV10-3 to TRBJ2-1; TCRdb selects TRBD2, and the lack of DNA leaves this call unchecked. The CDR3 sequence is 13 residues long. The germline V gene encodes CDR1 ENHRY and CDR2 SYGVKD. The CDR3 spells CAISPVSPIEQFF.

V and J are TRBV6-2 or TRBV6-3 and TRBJ2-7; no DNA is available, so the TRBD1 call from TCRdb remains unchecked. The CDR3 extends over 14 amino acids. The V gene's germline CDR1 is MNHEY and CDR2 SVGEGT. The CDR3 spells CASRGMDTSYEQYF.

The CDR3: CASSLAGRRKYF. The gene calls are TRBV5-5 and TRBJ2-4. CDR1 is SGHKS and CDR2 is YYEKEE in the germline V gene (reference sequence). This CDR3 region has 12 residues.

V and J are TRBV5-1 and TRBJ2-7; TCRdb gives TRBD1 as the D gene, but with no DNA this cannot be confirmed. This CDR3 has 14 residues. CDR1 is SGHRS, CDR2 YFSETQ, per germline. CDR3 amino acids: CASSFRDRGNEQYF.

The V gene is TRBV7-8, the J gene TRBJ2-5; TCRdb names TRBD1, which stays unverified in the absence of DNA. CDR1 and CDR2 (germline): SGHVS, FQNEAQ. There are 14 residues in the CDR3. The CDR3 is CASRPWGQGETQYF.

This chain uses TRBV5-4 with TRBJ2-7; TCRdb lists TRBD1, though no DNA is available to test this call. CDR1 and CDR2 from the germline V gene are SGHNT and YYREEE (reference sequence). This CDR3 comprises 15 residues. CDR3 residues: CASSRDGIGAYEQYF.